This entry concerns a single T cell receptor (beta chain). TCRdb's table, derived via immunoSEQ multiplex PCR, lists solely in-frame clones and lacks some. The sample records almost 55,000 clones, 84% being singletons. Trimming took 2 bases from V and 9 from J; bases not matched to a gene: 8. The CDR3 loop spans 15 amino acids. Germline values: CDR1 MDHEN, CDR2 SYDVKM. The sample belongs to a study of blood T cell repertoires in COVID-19. Study context: Acute-phase and convalescent COVID-19 samples originated in the United States, Italy and Spain.

The V gene is TRBV28, the J gene TRBJ2-1; TRBD2 matches at 9 bases. This TCR was recovered from a man aged 50-60 years with acute or convalescent COVID-19. Sequenced sample: peripheral blood. The CDR3 nucleotides are TGTGCCAGCAGTTTAACCGGGACTAGCTCCGGTGAGCAGTTCTTC. Translating it yields CASSLTGTSSGEQFF.